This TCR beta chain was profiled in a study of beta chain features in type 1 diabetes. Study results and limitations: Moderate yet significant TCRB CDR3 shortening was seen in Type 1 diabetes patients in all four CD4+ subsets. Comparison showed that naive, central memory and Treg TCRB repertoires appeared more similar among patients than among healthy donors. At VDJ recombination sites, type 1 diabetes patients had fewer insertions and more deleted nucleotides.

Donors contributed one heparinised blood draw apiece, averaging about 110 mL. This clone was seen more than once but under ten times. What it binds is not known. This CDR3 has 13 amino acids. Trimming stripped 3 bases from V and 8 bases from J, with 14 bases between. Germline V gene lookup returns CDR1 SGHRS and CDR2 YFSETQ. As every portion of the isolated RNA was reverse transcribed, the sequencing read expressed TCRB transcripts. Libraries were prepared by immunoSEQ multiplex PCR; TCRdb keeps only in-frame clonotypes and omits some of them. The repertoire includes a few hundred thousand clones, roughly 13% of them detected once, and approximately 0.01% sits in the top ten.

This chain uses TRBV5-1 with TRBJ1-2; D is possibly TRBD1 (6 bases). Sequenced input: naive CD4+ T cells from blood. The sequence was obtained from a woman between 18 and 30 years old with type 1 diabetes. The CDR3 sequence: CASSSSGELGYTF. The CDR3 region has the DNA TGCGCCAGCAGCTCTTCAGGGGAGTTAGGCTACACCTTC. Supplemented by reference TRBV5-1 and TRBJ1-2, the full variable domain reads KAGVTQTPRYLIKTRGQQVTLSCSPISGHRSVSWYQQTPGQGLQFLFEYFSETQRNKGNFPGRFSGRQFSNSRSEMNVSTLELGDSALYLCASSSSGELGYTFGSGTRLTVV.